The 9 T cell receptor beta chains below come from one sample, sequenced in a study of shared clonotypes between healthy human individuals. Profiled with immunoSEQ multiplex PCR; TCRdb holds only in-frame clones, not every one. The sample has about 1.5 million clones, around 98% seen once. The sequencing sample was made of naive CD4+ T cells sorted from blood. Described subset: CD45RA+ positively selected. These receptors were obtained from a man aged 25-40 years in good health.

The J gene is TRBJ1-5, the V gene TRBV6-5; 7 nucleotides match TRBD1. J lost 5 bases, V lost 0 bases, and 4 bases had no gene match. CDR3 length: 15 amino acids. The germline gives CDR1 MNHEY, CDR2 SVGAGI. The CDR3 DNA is TGTGCCAGCAGTTACTCGAGGGACAGACATCAGCCCCAGCATTTT. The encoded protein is CASSYSRDRHQPQHF.

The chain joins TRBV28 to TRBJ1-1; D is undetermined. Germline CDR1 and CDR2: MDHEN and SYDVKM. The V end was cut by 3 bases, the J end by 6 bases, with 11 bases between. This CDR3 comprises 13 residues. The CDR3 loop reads CASSFIGVPEAFF. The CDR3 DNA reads TGTGCCAGCAGTTTTATAGGAGTCCCTGAAGCTTTCTTT.

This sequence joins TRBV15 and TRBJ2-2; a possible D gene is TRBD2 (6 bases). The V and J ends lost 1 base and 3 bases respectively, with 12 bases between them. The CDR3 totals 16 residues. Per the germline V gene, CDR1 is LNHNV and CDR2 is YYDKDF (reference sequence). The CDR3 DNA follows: TGTGCCACCAGCAGAGGGGGGAGGCTCCACACCGGGGAGCTGTTTTTT. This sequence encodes CATSRGGRLHTGELFF.

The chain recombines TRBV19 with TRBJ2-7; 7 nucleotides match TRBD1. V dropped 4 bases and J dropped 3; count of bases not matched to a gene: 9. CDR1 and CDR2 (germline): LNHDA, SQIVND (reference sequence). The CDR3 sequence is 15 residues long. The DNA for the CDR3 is TGTGCCAGTAGTACTTCGCCGACAGGGCTCTACGAGCAGTACTTC. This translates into CASSTSPTGLYEQYF.

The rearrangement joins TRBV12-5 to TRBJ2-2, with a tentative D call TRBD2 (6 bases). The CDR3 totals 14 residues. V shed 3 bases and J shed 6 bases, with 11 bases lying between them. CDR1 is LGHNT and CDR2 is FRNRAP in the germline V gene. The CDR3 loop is CASGFSGGPGELFF. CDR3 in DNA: TGTGCTAGTGGTTTTAGCGGTGGGCCCGGGGAGCTGTTTTTT.

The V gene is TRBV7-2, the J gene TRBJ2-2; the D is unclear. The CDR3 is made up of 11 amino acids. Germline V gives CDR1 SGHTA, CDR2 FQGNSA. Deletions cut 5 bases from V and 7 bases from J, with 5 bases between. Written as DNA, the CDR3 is TGTGCCAGCAGCCTCTTCGGGGAGCTGTTTTTT. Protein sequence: CASSLFGELFF. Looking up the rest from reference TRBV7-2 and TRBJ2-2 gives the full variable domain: GAGVSQSPSNKVTEKGKDVELRCDPISGHTALYWYRQSLGQGLEFLIYFQGNSAPDKSGLPSDRFSAERTGGSVSTLTIQRTQQEDSAVYLCASSLFGELFFGEGSRLTVL.

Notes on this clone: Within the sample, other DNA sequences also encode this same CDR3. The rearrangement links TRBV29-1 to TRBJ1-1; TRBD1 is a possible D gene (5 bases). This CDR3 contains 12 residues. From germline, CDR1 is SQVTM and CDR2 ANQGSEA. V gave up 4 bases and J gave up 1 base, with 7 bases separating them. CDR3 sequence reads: CSVVGGNTEAFF. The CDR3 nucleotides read TGCAGCGTTGTCGGGGGGAACACTGAAGCTTTCTTT. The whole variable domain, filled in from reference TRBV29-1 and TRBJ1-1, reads SAVISQKPSRDICQRGTSLTIQCQVDSQVTMMFWYRQQPGQSLTLIATANQGSEATYESGFVIDKFPISRPNLTFSTLTVSNMSPEDSSIYLCSVVGGNTEAFFGQGTRLTVV.

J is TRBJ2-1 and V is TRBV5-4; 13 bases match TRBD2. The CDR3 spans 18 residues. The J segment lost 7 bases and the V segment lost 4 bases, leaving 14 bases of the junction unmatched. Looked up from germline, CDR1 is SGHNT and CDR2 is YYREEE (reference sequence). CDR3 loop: CASSRTSGSPSGGNEQFF. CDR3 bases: TGTGCCAGCAGCAGGACTAGCGGGAGTCCCTCCGGCGGGAATGAGCAGTTCTTC.

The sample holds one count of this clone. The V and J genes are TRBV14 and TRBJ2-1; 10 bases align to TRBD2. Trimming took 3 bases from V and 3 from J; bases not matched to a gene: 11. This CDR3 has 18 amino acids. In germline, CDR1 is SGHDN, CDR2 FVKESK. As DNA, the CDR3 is TGTGCCAGCAGCCATTTGCTAGCGGGAGTTCTGAACTACAATGAGCAGTTCTTC. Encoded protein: CASSHLLAGVLNYNEQFF.